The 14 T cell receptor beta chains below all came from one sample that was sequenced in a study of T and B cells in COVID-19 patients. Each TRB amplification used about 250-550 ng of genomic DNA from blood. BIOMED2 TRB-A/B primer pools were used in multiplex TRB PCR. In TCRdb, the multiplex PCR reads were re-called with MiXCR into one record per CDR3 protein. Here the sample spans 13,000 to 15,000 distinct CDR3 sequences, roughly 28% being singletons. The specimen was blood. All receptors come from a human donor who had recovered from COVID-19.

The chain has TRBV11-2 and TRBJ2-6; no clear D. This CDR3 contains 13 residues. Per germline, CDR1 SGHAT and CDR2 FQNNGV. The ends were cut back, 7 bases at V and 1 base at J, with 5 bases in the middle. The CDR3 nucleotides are TGTGCCAGCACCCCATCTGGGGCCAACGTCCTGACTTTC. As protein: CASTPSGANVLTF.

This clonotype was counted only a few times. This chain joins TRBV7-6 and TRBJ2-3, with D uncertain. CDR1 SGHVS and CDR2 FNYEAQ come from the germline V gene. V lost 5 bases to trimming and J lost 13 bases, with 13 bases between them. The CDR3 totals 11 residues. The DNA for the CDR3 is TGTGCCAGCAGCCCCCAGTGGGCCGAGTATTTT. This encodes CASSPQWAEYF.

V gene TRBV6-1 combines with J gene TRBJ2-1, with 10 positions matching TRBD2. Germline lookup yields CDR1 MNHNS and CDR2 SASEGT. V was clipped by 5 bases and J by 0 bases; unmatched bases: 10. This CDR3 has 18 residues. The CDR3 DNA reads TGTGCCAGCAGTTACTCGTCTAGCGGGAGACACTCCTACAATGAGCAGTTCTTC. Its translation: CASSYSSSGRHSYNEQFF.

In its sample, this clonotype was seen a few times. The CDR3, as DNA: TGTGCCAGCAGCTTAGATGTAGGACGACTGTTTTTT. Translation: CASSLDVGRLFF. J is TRBJ1-4 and V is TRBV7-9; D gene uncertain. Germline CDR1 is SEHNR and CDR2 is FQNEAQ (reference sequence). Trimming took off 1 base at V and 13 bases at J, with 10 bases between the two ends. The CDR3 is 12 amino acids.

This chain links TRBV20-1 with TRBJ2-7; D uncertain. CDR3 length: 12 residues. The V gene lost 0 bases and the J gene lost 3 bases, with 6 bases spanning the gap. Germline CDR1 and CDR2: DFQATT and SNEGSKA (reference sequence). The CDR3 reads CSARERLYEQYF. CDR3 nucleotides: TGCAGTGCTAGAGAGAGACTCTACGAGCAGTACTTC.

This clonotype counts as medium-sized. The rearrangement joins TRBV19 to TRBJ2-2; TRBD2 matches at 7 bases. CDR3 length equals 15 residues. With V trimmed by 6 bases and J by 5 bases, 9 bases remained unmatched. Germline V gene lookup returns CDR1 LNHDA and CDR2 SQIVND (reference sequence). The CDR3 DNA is TGTGCCAGTAGAATTGGGGGGGGAGATACCGGGGAGCTGTTTTTT. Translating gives CASRIGGGDTGELFF.

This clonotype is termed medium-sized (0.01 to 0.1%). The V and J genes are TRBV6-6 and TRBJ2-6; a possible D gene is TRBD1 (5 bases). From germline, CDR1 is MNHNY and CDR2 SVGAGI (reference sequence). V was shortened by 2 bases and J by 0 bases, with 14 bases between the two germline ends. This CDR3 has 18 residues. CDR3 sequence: CASSYQGHRSSGANVLTF. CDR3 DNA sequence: TGTGCCAGCAGTTACCAGGGCCATCGCAGCTCTGGGGCCAACGTCCTGACTTTC.

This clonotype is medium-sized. CDR3 sequence (DNA): TGTGCCAGTAGTAGCGGGAGGAGCTCCTACAATGAGCAGTTCTTC. Its protein product is CASSSGRSSYNEQFF. V gene TRBV19 combines with J gene TRBJ2-1, with TRBD2 matching over 8 bases. With V trimmed by 4 bases and J by 0 bases, 2 bases remained unmatched. Germline CDR1 is LNHDA and CDR2 is SQIVND (reference sequence). This CDR3 region has 15 residues.

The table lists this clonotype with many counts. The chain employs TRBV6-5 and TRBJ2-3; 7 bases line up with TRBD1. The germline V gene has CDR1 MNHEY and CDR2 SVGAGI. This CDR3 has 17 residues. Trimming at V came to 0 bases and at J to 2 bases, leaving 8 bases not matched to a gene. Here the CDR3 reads CASSYSLQGRVTDTQYF. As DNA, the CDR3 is TGTGCCAGCAGTTACTCGTTACAGGGGCGCGTCACAGATACGCAGTATTTT.

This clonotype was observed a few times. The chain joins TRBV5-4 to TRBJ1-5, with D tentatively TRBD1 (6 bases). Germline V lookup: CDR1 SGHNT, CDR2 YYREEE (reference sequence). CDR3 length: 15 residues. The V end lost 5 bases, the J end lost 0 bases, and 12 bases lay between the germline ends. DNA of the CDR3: TGTGCCAGCAGTATAGGGGGGAATAGCAATCAGCCCCAGCATTTT. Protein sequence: CASSIGGNSNQPQHF.

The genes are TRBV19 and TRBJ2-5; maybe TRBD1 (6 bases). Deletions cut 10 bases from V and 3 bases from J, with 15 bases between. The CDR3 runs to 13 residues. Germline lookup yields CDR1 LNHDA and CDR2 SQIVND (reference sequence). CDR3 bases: TGTGCCACATGGGGGCAGGGAAAAGAGACCCAGTACTTC. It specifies CATWGQGKETQYF.

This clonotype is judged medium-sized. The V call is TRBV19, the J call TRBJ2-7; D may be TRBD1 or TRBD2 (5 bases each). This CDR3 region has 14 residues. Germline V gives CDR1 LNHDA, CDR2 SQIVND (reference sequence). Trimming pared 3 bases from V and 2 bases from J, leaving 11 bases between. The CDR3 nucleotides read TGTGCCAGTAGTATTAAGGGACCAACCTACGAGCAGTACTTC. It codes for CASSIKGPTYEQYF.

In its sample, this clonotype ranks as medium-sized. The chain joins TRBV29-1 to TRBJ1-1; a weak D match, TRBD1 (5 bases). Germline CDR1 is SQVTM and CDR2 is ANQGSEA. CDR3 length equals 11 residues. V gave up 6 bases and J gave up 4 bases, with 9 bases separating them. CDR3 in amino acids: CSVWGGTEAFF. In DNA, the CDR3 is TGCAGCGTATGGGGGGGCACTGAAGCTTTCTTT.

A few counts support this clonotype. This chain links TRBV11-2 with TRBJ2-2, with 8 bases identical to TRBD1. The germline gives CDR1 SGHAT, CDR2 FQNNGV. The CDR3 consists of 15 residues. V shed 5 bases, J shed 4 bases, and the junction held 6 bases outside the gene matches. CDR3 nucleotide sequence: TGTGCCAGCAGCGGAGACAGGGGAATCACCGGGGAGCTGTTTTTT. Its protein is CASSGDRGITGELFF.